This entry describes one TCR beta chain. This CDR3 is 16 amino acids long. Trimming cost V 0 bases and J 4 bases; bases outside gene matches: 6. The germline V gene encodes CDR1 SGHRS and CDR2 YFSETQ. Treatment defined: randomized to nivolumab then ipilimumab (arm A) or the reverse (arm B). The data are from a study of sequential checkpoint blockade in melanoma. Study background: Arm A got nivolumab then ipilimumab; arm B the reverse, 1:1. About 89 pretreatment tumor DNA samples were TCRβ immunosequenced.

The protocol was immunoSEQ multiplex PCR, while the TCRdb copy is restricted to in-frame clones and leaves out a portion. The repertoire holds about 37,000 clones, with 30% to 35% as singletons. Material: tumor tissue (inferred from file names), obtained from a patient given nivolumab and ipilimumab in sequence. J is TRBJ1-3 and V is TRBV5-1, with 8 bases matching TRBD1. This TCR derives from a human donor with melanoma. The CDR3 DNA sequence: TGCGCCAGCAGCTTGGAAGGGGGGACAGGCGGAAACACCATATATTTT. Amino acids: CASSLEGGTGGNTIYF.